The 21 T cell receptor beta chains presented below share a single source sample, sequenced in a study of T cells in Graves' hyperthyroidism and ophthalmopathy. Amplification of TCR beta CDR3 regions was performed using RNA transcripts as template. When the TCR CDR3 underwent first-round RT-PCR, the HTBI primer set was used. TCRdb reanalysed the multiplex PCR reads using MiXCR and keeps one entry per CDR3 protein. The sample has hundreds of thousands of distinct CDR3 sequences, nearly 20% seen once; the top ten hold roughly 44%. Sequencing was performed on blood. The receptors derive from a man between 35 and 55 years old with Graves' ophthalmopathy.

This clonotype showed up many times. The CDR3 DNA reads TGTGCCTGGAGTCCGGGGGGTCTCGGCACAGATACGCAGTATTTT. This sequence encodes CAWSPGGLGTDTQYF. V and J are TRBV30 and TRBJ2-3, with 7 bases identical to TRBD2. CDR1 is GTSNPN and CDR2 is SVGIG in the germline V gene (reference sequence). After removal of 2 bases from V and 1 base from J, the junction contained 6 bases not matched to a gene. CDR3 length equals 15 residues.

This clonotype was seen repeatedly, ten times or more. J is TRBJ2-2 and V is TRBV11-2, with D possibly TRBD1 on 5 matching bases. V lost 4 bases and J 6 bases, leaving 9 bases between the germline ends. The CDR3 is 13 amino acids. Germline V lookup: CDR1 SGHAT, CDR2 FQNNGV. CDR3 loop: CASSSTEAGELFF. The CDR3 nucleotides are TGTGCCAGCAGCTCGACAGAAGCCGGGGAGCTGTTTTTT.

Concerning this clonotype: This may be a read error, as it is one base from a much larger clone. This chain joins TRBV9 and TRBJ2-5; 8 nucleotides line up with TRBD2. CDR1 SGDLS and CDR2 YYNGEE come from the germline V gene. V shed 3 bases and J 2 bases; nucleotides not matched to a gene: 9. CDR3 length: 16 amino acids. CDR3 DNA: TGTGCCAGCAGCGCTGGGGCTAGCGGGTTACAAGAGACCCAGTACTTC. It specifies CASSAGASGLQETQYF. Supplemented by reference TRBV9 and TRBJ2-5, the full variable domain reads DSGVTQTPKHLITATGQRVTLRCSPRSGDLSVYWYQQSLDQGLQFLIQYYNGEERAKGNILERFSAQQFPDLHSELNLSSLELGDSALYFCASSAGASGLQETQYFGPGTRLLVL.

In this sample, this clonotype turned up many times. V is TRBV12-3 or TRBV12-4 and J is TRBJ2-1; 10 bases align to TRBD2. The CDR3 spans 16 residues. Losses at the gene ends were 6 bases for V and 8 bases for J; bases not matched to a gene: 13. The DNA for the CDR3 is TGTGCCAGCAGCTCCTACGCAGCGGGAGGGGGCCATGAGCAGTTCTTC. Its protein product is CASSSYAAGGGHEQFF.

This clonotype came up many times. The chain recombines TRBV7-9 with TRBJ2-1; TRBD1 matches at 7 bases. The CDR3 is 14 residues long. Trimming took 5 bases from V and 6 from J; bases not matched to a gene: 7. Germline lookup yields CDR1 SEHNR and CDR2 FQNEAQ (reference sequence). The CDR3 sequence is CASSGRTGSNEQFF. The CDR3 DNA reads TGTGCCAGCAGCGGACGGACAGGTTCCAATGAGCAGTTCTTC. Together with reference TRBV7-9 and TRBJ2-1, the CDR3 gives the full variable domain: DTGVSQNPRHKITKRGQNVTFRCDPISEHNRLYWYRQTLGQGPEFLTYFQNEAQLEKSRLLSDRFSAERPKGSFSTLEIQRTEQGDSAMYLCASSGRTGSNEQFFGPGTRLTVL.

This clonotype was observed a few times. The chain carries TRBV14 and TRBJ1-2; weak D call: TRBD1 (5 bases). The V gene's germline CDR1 is SGHDN and CDR2 FVKESK. The CDR3 loop spans 15 amino acids. Trimming removed 5 bases at V and 2 bases at J, with 15 bases between. Written as DNA, the CDR3 is TGTGCCAGCAGCGGTGGGGCGGATACGAACTATGGCTACACCTTC. Protein: CASSGGADTNYGYTF.

This rearrangement joins TRBV20-1 to TRBJ2-7, with a tentative D call TRBD2 (5 bases). There are 14 residues in the CDR3. Trimming took off 0 bases at V and 8 bases at J, with 17 bases between the two ends. Germline CDR1 DFQATT, CDR2 SNEGSKA (reference sequence). Written as DNA, the CDR3 is TGCAGTGCTAGAGATGCCCTCCCACCTAGCAAGCAGTACTTC. Translation: CSARDALPPSKQYF.

This clonotype came up a few times. The rearrangement uses TRBV29-1 and TRBJ1-2; TRBD1 aligns across 7 bases. After removal of 5 bases from V and 4 bases from J, the junction contained 4 bases not matched to a gene. The CDR3 has 12 amino acids. CDR1 is SQVTM and CDR2 is ANQGSEA in the germline V gene. CDR3 region: CSVRQGGYGYTF. DNA for the CDR3: TGCAGCGTTCGACAGGGAGGCTATGGCTACACCTTC. Full variable domain (remainder filled in from reference TRBV29-1 and TRBJ1-2): SAVISQKPSRDICQRGTSLTIQCQVDSQVTMMFWYRQQPGQSLTLIATANQGSEATYESGFVIDKFPISRPNLTFSTLTVSNMSPEDSSIYLCSVRQGGYGYTFGSGTRLTVV.

Comments on this clonotype: A junction boundary mismatches the germline segment, possibly from a read error. The chain links TRBV4-1 to TRBJ2-2; D ambiguous. Per germline, CDR1 MGHRA and CDR2 YSYEKL. CDR3 length equals 13 residues. The CDR3 region is CASSQDMVGELFF. The DNA for the CDR3 is TGTGCCAGCAGCCAAGATATGGTCGGGGAGCTGTTTTTT.

This clonotype was seen ten or more times. The chain has TRBV5-1 and TRBJ2-3, with TRBD2 matching over 11 bases. The germline CDR1 and CDR2 sequences are SGHRS and YFSETQ. The CDR3 has 16 residues. The V gene end was trimmed by 0 bases and the J gene end by 3 bases; junction bases not matched to a gene: 3. This CDR3 is CASSLGLAGITDTQYF. CDR3 DNA sequence: TGCGCCAGCAGCTTGGGACTAGCGGGAATTACAGATACGCAGTATTTT.

Many counts were recorded for this clonotype. V is TRBV2 and J is TRBJ1-1; TRBD1 might be the D (5 bases). CDR3 length: 12 residues. CDR1 is SNHLY and CDR2 is FYNNEI in the germline V gene. Between the trimmed V and J ends, which lost 8 bases and 11 bases, there was a span of 18 bases. The CDR3 DNA is TGTGCCAGCGTCCGTCCGGGGGAGGCCGCTTTCTTT. Protein: CASVRPGEAAFF.

V is TRBV6-1 and J is TRBJ1-2, with 7 bases aligning to TRBD1. Germline V gene sequence: CDR1 MNHNS, CDR2 SASEGT. This CDR3 is 16 amino acids long. J gave up 4 bases and V 2 bases, and 10 bases lay outside the gene matches. As DNA, the CDR3 is TGTGCCAGCAGTGAATTCGACAGGGCCTCTCTCTATGGCTACACCTTC. Residues: CASSEFDRASLYGYTF.

J is TRBJ2-3 and V is TRBV7-8; tentative D call: TRBD2 (5 bases). This CDR3 region has 13 residues. In germline, CDR1 is SGHVS, CDR2 FQNEAQ. The V gene lost 2 bases and the J gene lost 5 bases, with 8 bases spanning the gap. CDR3 nucleotides: TGTGCCAGCAGCTTAAGAGGGAAAGATACGCAGTATTTT. Its translation: CASSLRGKDTQYF.

This clonotype was seen a few times. The chain links TRBV7-9 to TRBJ2-1, with 12 bases that match TRBD2. From germline, CDR1 is SEHNR and CDR2 FQNEAQ (reference sequence). The CDR3 is 15 residues long. V shed 5 bases and J 8 bases; nucleotides not matched to a gene: 7. The CDR3 reads CASSPLGLAGYEQFF. The CDR3 bases are TGTGCCAGCAGCCCTCTCGGACTAGCGGGATATGAGCAGTTCTTC.

The chain carries TRBV19 and TRBJ1-5, with D perhaps matching TRBD1 (6 bases). The germline V gene encodes CDR1 LNHDA and CDR2 SQIVND (reference sequence). The CDR3 covers 14 residues. V gave up 10 bases and J gave up 1 base, with 14 bases separating them. The CDR3, as DNA: TGTGCCATCGGGGGGGGCCTAAGCAATCAGCCCCAGCATTTT. This sequence encodes CAIGGGLSNQPQHF.

This clonotype came up a few times. This chain uses TRBV24-1 with TRBJ2-1; D is possibly TRBD2 (7 bases). Trimming pared 3 bases from V and 0 bases from J, leaving 14 bases between. This CDR3 contains 17 residues. Per the germline V gene, CDR1 is KGHDR and CDR2 is SFDVKD. The DNA of the CDR3 is TGTGCCACCAGTGATCCGGGGGGCGGGGGCTCCTACAATGAGCAGTTCTTC. This encodes CATSDPGGGGSYNEQFF.

The rearrangement uses TRBV18 and TRBJ2-4, with 9 bases that match TRBD2. The CDR3 contains 15 residues. V shed 2 bases and J 6 bases; nucleotides not matched to a gene: 5. Germline-derived CDR1 and CDR2 are KGHSH and LQKENI. CDR3 bases: TGTGCCAGCTCACCAGAGTCTAGCGGGATAAACATTCAGTACTTC. Residues: CASSPESSGINIQYF.

The rearrangement links TRBV7-2 to TRBJ2-7; no clear D. This CDR3 region has 14 residues. The V end lost 2 bases, the J end lost 0 bases, and 8 bases lay between the germline ends. Germline V lookup: CDR1 SGHTA, CDR2 FQGNSA. The CDR3 sequence: CASSLLGVSYEQYF. CDR3 nucleotides: TGTGCCAGCAGCTTATTGGGCGTCTCCTACGAGCAGTACTTC. Full variable domain (rest looked up from reference TRBV7-2 and TRBJ2-7): GAGVSQSPSNKVTEKGKDVELRCDPISGHTALYWYRQSLGQGLEFLIYFQGNSAPDKSGLPSDRFSAERTGGSVSTLTIQRTQQEDSAVYLCASSLLGVSYEQYFGPGTRLTVT.

Ten or more counts support this clonotype. The V and J genes are TRBV6-5 and TRBJ2-7; a weak D match, TRBD2 (5 bases). The CDR3 is 14 residues long. Germline V gives CDR1 MNHEY, CDR2 SVGAGI. The V gene lost 0 bases and the J gene lost 4 bases, with 10 bases spanning the gap. The CDR3 coding sequence is TGTGCCAGCAGTTACTCCGAGTCGGGGTACGAGCAGTACTTC. Protein product: CASSYSESGYEQYF.

This clonotype was found many times. The chain recombines TRBV9 with TRBJ2-2; D gene unclear. From germline, CDR1 is SGDLS and CDR2 YYNGEE. The V end was cut by 2 bases, the J end by 0 bases, with 11 bases between. CDR3 length: 16 residues. CDR3 protein: CASSVALEANTGELFF. CDR3 DNA sequence: TGTGCCAGCAGCGTGGCCCTAGAGGCGAACACCGGGGAGCTGTTTTTT.

This clonotype has at least ten counts. The chain carries TRBV18 and TRBJ1-2; 7 nucleotides align to TRBD1. There are 14 residues in the CDR3. V was clipped by 3 bases and J by 4 bases; unmatched bases: 5. Germline loops: CDR1 KGHSH, CDR2 LQKENI. The DNA for the CDR3 is TGTGCCAGCTCACCGACCGGGACAGCCTATGGCTACACCTTC. Its protein product is CASSPTGTAYGYTF. Using reference TRBV18 and TRBJ1-2 for the parts outside the CDR3, the full variable domain is NAGVMQNPRHLVRRRGQEARLRCSPMKGHSHVYWYRQLPEEGLKFMVYLQKENIIDESGMPKERFSAEFPKEGPSILRIQQVVRGDSAAYFCASSPTGTAYGYTFGSGTRLTVV.